What follows are 21 T cell receptor beta chains derived from one specimen sequenced in a study of blood T cell repertoires in COVID-19 (TCRdb year 2020). Library method: the immunoSEQ multiplex PCR assay. TCRdb provides this immuneACCESS table in a form limited to in-frame rearrangements. Some clones are lacking; in checked studies, under half of them reflect an unresolved V gene, and why the rest are absent is not known. The sample table holds approximately 30,000 clones, of which 65% to 85% were seen once. About 53% of the sample rests with the top ten. Sequenced sample: peripheral blood. The origin of the receptors is a man in his fifties with active or convalescent COVID-19.

V is TRBV19 and J is TRBJ1-1; 10 bases agree with TRBD1. The CDR3 is made up of 16 amino acids. Germline V gene lookup returns CDR1 LNHDA and CDR2 SQIVND (reference sequence). V dropped 1 base and J dropped 1; count of bases not matched to a gene: 3. This CDR3 reads CASSIVRTGGNTEAFF. The DNA of the CDR3 is TGTGCCAGTAGTATAGTCAGGACAGGGGGGAACACTGAAGCTTTCTTT.

This clone was detected only a few times. V gene TRBV11-2 combines with J gene TRBJ2-5, with a possible D match to TRBD2 (5 bases). Trimming removed 2 bases at V and 3 bases at J, with 13 bases between. Germline CDR1 and CDR2: SGHAT and FQNNGV. The CDR3 has 15 amino acids. The CDR3 coding sequence is TGTGCCAGCAGCTTATTGGCTAGCCCCAAAGAGACCCAGTACTTC. Its protein product is CASSLLASPKETQYF.

The chain combines TRBV7-9 with TRBJ2-1; 10 positions agree with TRBD2. J gave up 4 bases and V 5 bases, and 5 bases lay outside the gene matches. The germline V gene encodes CDR1 SEHNR and CDR2 FQNEAQ (reference sequence). The CDR3 extends over 15 amino acids. In nucleotides, the CDR3 is TGTGCCAGCAGCCTTCGACTAGCGGGTTACAATGAGCAGTTCTTC. Residues: CASSLRLAGYNEQFF.

V and J are TRBV10-3 and TRBJ1-5, with 7 bases aligning to TRBD1. The CDR3 is 14 residues long. The ends lost 7 bases at V and 3 bases at J; junction bases unmatched: 6. Per germline, CDR1 ENHRY and CDR2 SYGVKD. The CDR3 DNA reads TGTGCCATCAAAGACGGGACAGACAATCAGCCCCAGCATTTT. This sequence encodes CAIKDGTDNQPQHF.

The rearrangement uses TRBV20-1 and TRBJ2-7, with 12 bases aligning to TRBD2. Trimming at V came to 3 bases and at J to 10 bases, leaving 7 bases not matched to a gene. Germline V lookup: CDR1 DFQATT, CDR2 SNEGSKA (reference sequence). The CDR3 spans 13 residues. The CDR3 sequence is CSASPTSGSVQYF. The CDR3 DNA is TGCAGTGCTAGTCCGACTAGCGGGAGTGTTCAGTACTTC.

V is TRBV5-1 and J is TRBJ2-7, with TRBD2 matching 10 bases. Germline CDR1 reads SGHRS; CDR2 reads YFSETQ. V gave up 0 bases and J gave up 3 bases; unmatched junction bases: 9. The CDR3 totals 17 residues. CDR3 sequence: CASSLVGGSSGSYEQYF. The CDR3 coding sequence is TGCGCCAGCAGCTTGGTGGGGGGGTCTAGCGGGAGCTACGAGCAGTACTTC.

V is TRBV7-3 and J is TRBJ1-1; D not resolved. V lost 3 bases and J lost 8, with 10 bases in between. CDR1 is SGHTA and CDR2 is FQGTGA in the germline V gene. The CDR3 consists of 12 residues. The CDR3: CASSFPGAEAFF. In DNA, the CDR3 is TGTGCCAGCAGCTTTCCCGGAGCCGAAGCTTTCTTT.

This clone was picked up many times. The rearrangement links TRBV5-6 to TRBJ1-5, with D unclear. Germline CDR1 is SGHDT and CDR2 is YYEEEE. Trimming left V 2 bases short and J 1 base short, with 7 bases between. The CDR3 has 14 amino acids. The CDR3 region is CASSLAGSNQPQHF. In DNA form, the CDR3 reads TGTGCCAGCAGCTTAGCGGGGAGCAATCAGCCCCAGCATTTT.

Only a few counts were recorded for this clone. The J gene is TRBJ1-1, the V gene TRBV30; unclear D gene. Germline CDR1 GTSNPN, CDR2 SVGIG (reference sequence). This CDR3 is 13 amino acids long. Trimming shortened V by 2 bases and J by 5 bases, and 12 bases separated the two germline ends. This chain's CDR3 is CAWSRARGTEAFF. CDR3 bases: TGTGCCTGGAGTCGAGCGAGAGGGACTGAAGCTTTCTTT. The whole variable domain, filled in from reference TRBV30 and TRBJ1-1, reads SQTIHQWPATLVQPVGSPLSLECTVEGTSNPNLYWYRQAAGRGLQLLFYSVGIGQISSEVPQNLSASRPQDRQFILSSKKLLLSDSGFYLCAWSRARGTEAFFGQGTRLTVV.

This clone was seen a single time. The genes are TRBV10-1 and TRBJ2-7; a possible D gene is TRBD2 (6 bases). Trimming shortened V by 0 bases and J by 3 bases, and 12 bases separated the two germline ends. Germline V lookup: CDR1 WNHNN, CDR2 SYGVQD (reference sequence). The CDR3 totals 15 residues. CDR3 residues: CASSESTRYIYEQYF. The DNA of the CDR3 is TGCGCCAGCAGTGAGTCGACTAGATACATCTACGAGCAGTACTTC.

V gene TRBV29-1 combines with J gene TRBJ1-6, with D maybe TRBD1 (6 bases). The length of the CDR3 is 15 residues. Trimming took 6 bases from V and 0 from J, leaving 12 bases between them. Germline assignment: CDR1 SQVTM and CDR2 ANQGSEA. The CDR3 sequence: CSVVTGPSYNSPLHF. The CDR3 DNA sequence: TGCAGCGTCGTTACAGGGCCCTCCTATAATTCACCCCTCCACTTT.

This clone was picked up a small number of times. V usage is TRBV5-4 and J usage is TRBJ2-7; a possible D gene is TRBD2 (6 bases). Trimming shortened V by 4 bases and J by 5 bases, and 16 bases separated the two germline ends. The CDR3 length is 14 residues. Germline V lookup: CDR1 SGHNT, CDR2 YYREEE (reference sequence). The CDR3 region is CASSRALATDEQYF. The CDR3 DNA follows: TGTGCCAGCAGCCGCGCACTAGCAACCGACGAGCAGTACTTC.

The chain has TRBV5-4 and TRBJ2-7; weak D call: TRBD1 (6 bases). The V gene's germline CDR1 is SGHNT and CDR2 YYREEE (reference sequence). The CDR3 consists of 14 residues. The V end was cut by 4 bases, the J end by 3 bases, with 14 bases between. The CDR3 protein is CASSIRDKIYEQYF. CDR3 bases: TGTGCCAGCAGCATCCGGGACAAGATCTACGAGCAGTACTTC.

The rearrangement joins TRBV27 to TRBJ2-3; possibly TRBD2 for D (6 bases). V lost 2 bases and J lost 5, with 14 bases in between. The germline V gene encodes CDR1 MNHEY and CDR2 SMNVEV (reference sequence). CDR3 length equals 15 residues. The CDR3 region has the DNA TGTGCCAGCAGTTTACTGGCTAGCGCGGTAGATACGCAGTATTTT. This sequence encodes CASSLLASAVDTQYF.

The J gene is TRBJ2-3, the V gene TRBV5-4, with D maybe TRBD1 (6 bases). Germline CDR1 and CDR2: SGHNT and YYREEE (reference sequence). V shed 0 bases and J shed 0 bases, with 11 bases lying between them. This CDR3 is built from 16 residues. CDR3 region: CASSLASGASTDTQYF. CDR3 nucleotides: TGTGCCAGCAGCTTGGCTTCAGGGGCCAGCACAGATACGCAGTATTTT. Full variable domain (outside the CDR3, taken from reference TRBV5-4 and TRBJ2-3): ETGVTQSPTHLIKTRGQQVTLRCSSQSGHNTVSWYQQALGQGPQFIFQYYREEENGRGNFPPRFSGLQFPNYSSELNVNALELDDSALYLCASSLASGASTDTQYFGPGTRLTVL.

The V call is TRBV7-3, the J call TRBJ1-1, with D perhaps TRBD1 (6 bases). The length of the CDR3 is 13 residues. Germline V CDR1 and CDR2: SGHTA, FQGTGA. V lost 5 bases, J lost 4 bases, and 11 bases lay in between. CDR3: CASSARGGTEAFF. The CDR3 DNA follows: TGTGCCAGCAGCGCAAGAGGGGGCACTGAAGCTTTCTTT.

This chain joins TRBV27 and TRBJ1-1; TRBD1 matches at 7 bases. Trimming took 8 bases from V and 4 from J; bases not matched to a gene: 10. Germline CDR1 reads MNHEY; CDR2 reads SMNVEV (reference sequence). This CDR3 has 14 amino acids. CDR3 sequence: CASQYRGGFTEAFF. CDR3 DNA sequence: TGTGCCAGCCAATACAGGGGAGGATTCACTGAAGCTTTCTTT.

The V call is TRBV20-1, the J call TRBJ2-1, with D possibly matching TRBD2 (7 bases). Between the trimmed V and J ends, which lost 3 bases and 2 bases, there was a span of 11 bases. The CDR3 covers 14 residues. CDR1 and CDR2 (germline): DFQATT, SNEGSKA (reference sequence). The CDR3 sequence is CSASEGGAYNEQFF. The CDR3 DNA follows: TGCAGTGCTAGTGAGGGGGGGGCCTACAATGAGCAGTTCTTC.

The chain joins TRBV4-2 to TRBJ1-2; D is unresolved. From germline, CDR1 is LGHNA and CDR2 YNFKEQ. CDR3 size: 21 residues. V lost 2 bases to trimming and J lost 4 bases, with 32 bases between them. The DNA of the CDR3 is TGTGCCAGCAGCCAAAACCTAGGTCTCCTATTGCCGTTCCAAAAGAGCTATGGCTACACCTTC. It translates to CASSQNLGLLLPFQKSYGYTF.

This clone was observed a few times. The genes are TRBV9 and TRBJ2-1; a weak D match, TRBD1 (6 bases). Germline V gene data show CDR1 as SGDLS and CDR2 as YYNGEE. The V gene lost 3 bases and the J gene lost 1 base, with 8 bases spanning the gap. The CDR3 has 14 residues. CDR3 protein: CASSDRESYNEQFF. DNA of the CDR3: TGTGCCAGCAGCGACAGGGAATCCTACAATGAGCAGTTCTTC. Full variable domain (outside the CDR3, taken from reference TRBV9 and TRBJ2-1): DSGVTQTPKHLITATGQRVTLRCSPRSGDLSVYWYQQSLDQGLQFLIQYYNGEERAKGNILERFSAQQFPDLHSELNLSSLELGDSALYFCASSDRESYNEQFFGPGTRLTVL.

This sequence joins TRBV3-1 (or the pseudogene TRBV3-2) and TRBJ1-5; D gene ambiguous. This CDR3 has 14 amino acids. V was clipped by 3 bases and J by 3 bases, with 9 bases between them. Germline V gene sequence: CDR1 LGHDT, CDR2 YNNKEL (reference sequence). Here the CDR3 DNA reads TGTGCCAGCAGCCATAACGGGGTCAATCAGCCCCAGCATTTT. Translated: CASSHNGVNQPQHF.